The entry below gives a single T cell receptor beta chain sequence along with its context. Looked up from germline, CDR1 is SGHDT and CDR2 is YYEEEE. CDR3 length equals 15 residues. With 4 bases removed from V and 5 bases from J, the gap between germline ends came to 19 bases. This entry comes from a study of control samples from healthy donors and cancer patients. This table comes from immunoSEQ multiplex PCR, and its TCRdb copy is limited to in-frame clones, with some not included. The sample includes 170,000 or so clones, around 94% of them seen just once. The sequencing input was blood. The chain joins TRBV5-6 to TRBJ2-7; the D call may be TRBD1 or TRBD2 (5 bases each). This sequence originates from a man aged 25 to 40 in good health. The CDR3: CASSRVGAGFNEQYF. The CDR3 region has the DNA TGTGCCAGCAGCCGAGTCGGGGCAGGATTCAACGAGCAGTACTTC.